This is a list of T cell receptor beta chains from one sample in a study of blood T cell repertoires in COVID-19. Generated by immunoSEQ multiplex PCR, the TCRdb table keeps only in-frame clones and is missing some. The table lists some 150,000 clones, about nine tenths of them singletons. Material for sequencing was peripheral blood. Source of these receptors: a human donor in a cohort sampled during active COVID-19. Both conserved end residues are trimmed from each CDR3. The size entry is marked missing in some rows and otherwise reads once, few, many or a size class.

v_call: TRBV30; clone_size: few; j_call: TRBJ1-5; cdr3_aa: AWSVSSGLNQPQH
v_call: TRBV9; clone_size: .; j_call: TRBJ2-5; cdr3_aa: ASSVQGGRETQY
v_call: TRBV5-5; clone_size: .; j_call: TRBJ2-5; cdr3_aa: ASSPGHLQETQY
v_call: TRBV7-7; clone_size: .; j_call: TRBJ2-5; cdr3_aa: ASRQTGGIGETQY
v_call: TRBV23-1; clone_size: once; j_call: TRBJ1-1; cdr3_aa: ASSNRGDGAF
v_call: TRBV30; clone_size: once; j_call: TRBJ2-1; cdr3_aa: AWRARLFPEQF
v_call: TRBV5-8; clone_size: few; j_call: TRBJ1-5; cdr3_aa: ASSLGVAGDQPQH
v_call: TRBV7-2; clone_size: once; j_call: TRBJ2-5; cdr3_aa: ASPGTGETQY
v_call: TRBV30; clone_size: .; j_call: TRBJ2-7; cdr3_aa: AWAWTGREQY
v_call: TRBV6-5; clone_size: .; j_call: TRBJ2-7; cdr3_aa: ASRKGVYEQY
v_call: TRBV9; clone_size: once; j_call: TRBJ2-1; cdr3_aa: ASSGDTGQGNDEQF
v_call: TRBV5-5; clone_size: .; j_call: TRBJ1-3; cdr3_aa: ASSWNTGSSGNTIY
v_call: TRBV19; clone_size: .; j_call: TRBJ2-1; cdr3_aa: ASSIRPSLAGVFYEQF
v_call: TRBV11-2; clone_size: .; j_call: TRBJ1-6; cdr3_aa: ASSSPRLNNSPLH
v_call: TRBV9; clone_size: .; j_call: TRBJ2-7; cdr3_aa: ASSVGGTGFYEQY
v_call: TRBV13; clone_size: .; j_call: TRBJ2-5; cdr3_aa: ASSRRDREWTSGRGETQY
v_call: TRBV11-2; clone_size: .; j_call: TRBJ2-7; cdr3_aa: ASSTRLGGRITYEQY
v_call: TRBV15; clone_size: .; j_call: TRBJ2-2; cdr3_aa: ATTSGGLHTGELF
v_call: TRBV15; clone_size: .; j_call: TRBJ2-1; cdr3_aa: ATSRSGTGSWSEQF
v_call: TRBV19; clone_size: once; j_call: TRBJ2-7; cdr3_aa: ASSEGTGFGVEQY
v_call: TRBV6-2/TRBV6-3; clone_size: once; j_call: TRBJ2-4; cdr3_aa: ASSYSLAGGRNIQY
v_call: TRBV18; clone_size: .; j_call: TRBJ1-3; cdr3_aa: ASSPPGGFIY
v_call: TRBV27; clone_size: few; j_call: TRBJ2-1; cdr3_aa: ASTPGGSYNEQF
v_call: TRBV5-4; clone_size: .; j_call: TRBJ1-3; cdr3_aa: ASSLQGLLNTIY
v_call: TRBV28; clone_size: .; j_call: TRBJ2-1; cdr3_aa: ASSYNRMGASRGEQF
v_call: TRBV7-2; clone_size: .; j_call: TRBJ2-5; cdr3_aa: ASSFSSGAETQY
v_call: TRBV7-6; clone_size: .; j_call: TRBJ2-2; cdr3_aa: ASSVTSGPNTGELF
v_call: TRBV29-1; clone_size: .; j_call: TRBJ2-7; cdr3_aa: SVAASGDSYEQY
v_call: TRBV28; clone_size: .; j_call: TRBJ2-3; cdr3_aa: VSGGGSYSTDTQY
v_call: TRBV11-2; clone_size: many; j_call: TRBJ1-6; cdr3_aa: ASSLVGGNSPLH
v_call: TRBV19; clone_size: .; j_call: TRBJ1-1; cdr3_aa: ASSMSAYIPLEAF
v_call: TRBV4-2; clone_size: .; j_call: TRBJ2-1; cdr3_aa: ASSQVSGRRGLYNEQF
v_call: TRBV25-1; clone_size: .; j_call: TRBJ2-7; cdr3_aa: ASSGLDLQY
v_call: TRBV4-2; clone_size: .; j_call: TRBJ1-2; cdr3_aa: ASSQERTGRFYGYT
v_call: TRBV5-1; clone_size: .; j_call: TRBJ1-5; cdr3_aa: ASSLAGQFNQPQH
v_call: TRBV20-1; clone_size: .; j_call: TRBJ1-1; cdr3_aa: SARLNTEAF
v_call: TRBV25-1; clone_size: .; j_call: TRBJ1-4; cdr3_aa: ASSVTGTPEKLF
v_call: TRBV5-1; clone_size: few; j_call: TRBJ1-1; cdr3_aa: ASSSDNGRNTEAF
v_call: TRBV27; clone_size: .; j_call: TRBJ2-7; cdr3_aa: ASSPKPGSYEQY
v_call: TRBV29-1; clone_size: few; j_call: TRBJ1-4; cdr3_aa: SVGNHRGGTNEKLF
v_call: TRBV12-3/TRBV12-4; clone_size: .; j_call: TRBJ2-7; cdr3_aa: ASRRLLQQY
v_call: TRBV28; clone_size: .; j_call: TRBJ2-2; cdr3_aa: ASSLGGSLQGELF
v_call: TRBV6-1; clone_size: few; j_call: TRBJ2-3; cdr3_aa: ASSEGASGGSTQY
v_call: TRBV19; clone_size: .; j_call: TRBJ2-7; cdr3_aa: ASSPGTGIYEQY
v_call: TRBV28; clone_size: .; j_call: TRBJ2-3; cdr3_aa: ASSLNGGGTDTQY
v_call: TRBV2; clone_size: .; j_call: TRBJ1-4; cdr3_aa: ASSANRGYVEKLF